One sample yielded the 29 T cell receptor beta chains listed below, sequenced in a study of a mutant IDH1 vaccine in newly diagnosed glioma. Time point here: week 35, safety follow-up. Each dose delivered 300 ug of mutant IDH1 20-mer peptide subcutaneously with imiquimod. Method: immunoSEQ multiplex PCR; TCRdb's copy keeps in-frame clones and lacks some. The data contain nearly 55,000 clones, about 85% of them seen just once; the ten biggest clones take up approximately 4.3%. Their recognized antigens are unknown. The specimen was PBMCs, collected from a glioma patient whose treatment included an IDH1 peptide vaccine. The receptors shown here come from a woman aged 18-29 years with glioma.

This chain connects TRBV25-1 to TRBJ1-4; D gene ambiguous. The CDR3 consists of 17 residues. Trimming took off 1 base at V and 7 bases at J, with 19 bases between the two ends. Germline CDR1 MGHDK, CDR2 SYGVNS. DNA of the CDR3: TGTGCCAGCAGTGAATTAGTGGGGAGAGCGGGTGGTGAAAAACTGTTTTTT. Amino acid sequence: CASSELVGRAGGEKLFF.

This clone was found once. V and J are TRBV9 and TRBJ1-2, with a tentative D call TRBD1 (6 bases). Trimming removed 0 bases from V and 4 bases from J, with 10 bases in between. Germline loops: CDR1 SGDLS, CDR2 YYNGEE. The CDR3 consists of 14 residues. CDR3 sequence reads: CASSVEVQGYGYTF. The CDR3 bases are TGTGCCAGCAGCGTAGAGGTACAGGGCTATGGCTACACCTTC.

The V and J genes are TRBV29-1 and TRBJ1-2; 7 bases align to TRBD1. CDR3 length equals 13 residues. Germline V lookup: CDR1 SQVTM, CDR2 ANQGSEA. With 4 bases clipped from V and 8 bases from J, the junction kept 10 bases outside the gene matches. The CDR3 coding sequence is TGCAGCGTTGCGGGACAGTACGAGGTCGGCTACACCTTC. It codes for CSVAGQYEVGYTF.

This chain links TRBV5-6 with TRBJ1-4, with D tentatively TRBD1 (6 bases). Per germline, CDR1 SGHDT and CDR2 YYEEEE. The CDR3 runs to 16 residues. Trimming pared 1 base from V and 3 bases from J, leaving 13 bases between. The CDR3 sequence: CASSLWGPSSNEKLFF. The CDR3 bases are TGTGCCAGCAGCTTGTGGGGGCCCTCATCTAATGAAAAACTGTTTTTT.

This chain connects TRBV2 to TRBJ2-7; D is undetermined. Trimming removed 2 bases at V and 3 bases at J, with 2 bases between. There are 11 residues in the CDR3. Per the germline V gene, CDR1 is SNHLY and CDR2 is FYNNEI. The CDR3 region is CASSEYYEQYF. CDR3 nucleotides: TGTGCCAGCAGTGAATACTACGAGCAGTACTTC.

The V and J genes are TRBV5-4 and TRBJ1-1; D remains unclear. This CDR3 region has 12 residues. CDR1 is SGHNT and CDR2 is YYREEE in the germline V gene (reference sequence). Trimming cost V 4 bases and J 0 bases, with 4 bases left between them. CDR3 DNA sequence: TGTGCCAGCAGCCATATGAACACTGAAGCTTTCTTT. Residues: CASSHMNTEAFF.

This chain joins TRBV29-1 and TRBJ2-1, with 8 bases identical to TRBD2. The length of the CDR3 is 13 residues. The V gene end was trimmed by 3 bases and the J gene end by 9 bases; junction bases not matched to a gene: 7. CDR1 and CDR2 (germline): SQVTM, ANQGSEA. CDR3 amino acids: CSVERGAGTEQFF. The CDR3 DNA reads TGCAGCGTTGAGCGGGGGGCCGGAACTGAGCAGTTCTTC.

This chain joins TRBV6-1 and TRBJ2-4; D is unresolved. V was trimmed by 0 bases and J by 1 base, leaving 13 bases between them. Germline V gene sequence: CDR1 MNHNS, CDR2 SASEGT. CDR3 length equals 17 residues. The CDR3 nucleotides read TGTGCCAGCAGTGAAGCGGCGGTGCAACTGGCCAAAAACATTCAGTACTTC. Protein sequence: CASSEAAVQLAKNIQYF.

This chain connects TRBV14 to TRBJ2-1; TRBD2 agrees at 8 bases. CDR3 length equals 14 residues. Germline V gene data show CDR1 as SGHDN and CDR2 as FVKESK. V was pared by 6 bases and J by 7 bases, with 8 bases of the junction left unmatched. The CDR3 sequence: CASRPAGVRNEQFF. CDR3 coding DNA: TGTGCCAGCAGACCAGCGGGAGTAAGGAATGAGCAGTTCTTC.

The sample holds a few counts of this clone. The chain combines TRBV18 with TRBJ1-1; no clear D. This CDR3 comprises 13 residues. Trimming pared 6 bases from V and 6 bases from J, leaving 14 bases between. Germline CDR1 is KGHSH and CDR2 is LQKENI. The DNA for the CDR3 is TGTGCCAGCTCCCGGGCCGGAGGCGCTGAAGCTTTCTTT. Its translation: CASSRAGGAEAFF.

The chain joins TRBV18 to TRBJ1-1; D remains unclear. Trimming took off 1 base at V and 0 bases at J, with 15 bases between the two ends. Germline loops: CDR1 KGHSH, CDR2 LQKENI. This CDR3 is built from 17 residues. For the CDR3, the DNA is TGTGCCAGCTCACCACGGGAAGTTAGACTATTGAACACTGAAGCTTTCTTT. The encoded protein is CASSPREVRLLNTEAFF.

The chain carries TRBV7-9 and TRBJ2-2; TRBD1 agrees at 7 bases. J was trimmed by 1 base and V by 6 bases; bases with no gene match: 5. Germline V gene sequence: CDR1 SEHNR, CDR2 FQNEAQ (reference sequence). This CDR3 is built from 15 residues. The CDR3 DNA reads TGTGCCAGCAGTCCCGGGACAGAGAACACCGGGGAGCTGTTTTTT. It translates to CASSPGTENTGELFF.

This chain uses TRBV6-5 with TRBJ1-1; 7 bases map to TRBD1. This CDR3 region has 15 residues. The trim removed 7 bases at V and 1 base at J, leaving 9 bases unmatched. CDR1 and CDR2 from the germline V gene are MNHEY and SVGAGI. As DNA, the CDR3 is TGTGCCAGCACCCGCCGTTGGACAGGGAACACTGAAGCTTTCTTT. This codes for CASTRRWTGNTEAFF.

J is TRBJ1-1 and V is TRBV7-2; possible D gene TRBD1, 5 bases. Germline V CDR1 and CDR2: SGHTA, FQGNSA. CDR3 length: 14 residues. V gave up 6 bases and J gave up 8 bases, with 19 bases separating them. The CDR3 reads CASRQMGVRGEAFF. CDR3 in DNA: TGTGCCAGCAGACAAATGGGGGTCCGTGGGGAAGCTTTCTTT. The full variable domain, rest sourced from reference TRBV7-2 and TRBJ1-1, is GAGVSQSPSNKVTEKGKDVELRCDPISGHTALYWYRQSLGQGLEFLIYFQGNSAPDKSGLPSDRFSAERTGGSVSTLTIQRTQQEDSAVYLCASRQMGVRGEAFFGQGTRLTVV.

This chain links TRBV7-9 with TRBJ1-5; TRBD1 might be the D (5 bases). This CDR3 region has 16 residues. In germline, CDR1 is SEHNR, CDR2 FQNEAQ (reference sequence). V lost 5 bases to trimming and J lost 7 bases, with 21 bases between them. CDR3 nucleotide sequence: TGTGCCAGCAGCACGACGTGGGGCAGGCCGGGGCAGCCCCAGCATTTT. Translation: CASSTTWGRPGQPQHF.

The genes are TRBV7-9 and TRBJ1-1; perhaps TRBD1 as D (6 bases). This CDR3 region has 15 residues. V dropped 0 bases and J dropped 3 bases, with 11 bases sitting between them. The germline gives CDR1 SEHNR, CDR2 FQNEAQ (reference sequence). The CDR3 bases are TGTGCCAGCAGCTTAGCTCAGGGGACGGACACTGAAGCTTTCTTT. This gives the protein CASSLAQGTDTEAFF. The variable domain in full, completed from reference TRBV7-9 and TRBJ1-1, reads DTGVSQNPRHKITKRGQNVTFRCDPISEHNRLYWYRQTLGQGPEFLTYFQNEAQLEKSRLLSDRFSAERPKGSFSTLEIQRTEQGDSAMYLCASSLAQGTDTEAFFGQGTRLTVV.

The J gene is TRBJ2-5, the V gene TRBV2; 7 bases map to TRBD1. The J call may be faulty, since TRBJ2-7 better matches the DNA end. Looked up from germline, CDR1 is SNHLY and CDR2 is FYNNEI. There are 13 residues in the CDR3. The CDR3 is CASRDTGVYEQYF. The CDR3, as DNA: TGTGCCAGCAGGGACACAGGGGTCTACGAGCAGTACTTC.

The rearrangement joins TRBV25-1 to TRBJ1-1; no reliable D call. Trimming cost V 1 base and J 1 base, with 16 bases left between them. CDR1 and CDR2 (germline): MGHDK, SYGVNS. The CDR3 contains 17 residues. The CDR3 DNA follows: TGTGCCAGCAGTGAATTCCGGGGATACGGGCAGAACACTGAAGCTTTCTTT. Amino acid sequence: CASSEFRGYGQNTEAFF.

The V gene is TRBV28, the J gene TRBJ1-5; 7 bases are shared with TRBD1. Germline-derived CDR1 and CDR2 are MDHEN and SYDVKM. This CDR3 has 16 amino acids. With V trimmed by 3 bases and J by 0 bases, 5 bases remained unmatched. CDR3 in DNA: TGTGCCAGCAGTTTGTTGACAGGGAATAGCAATCAGCCCCAGCATTTT. Its translation: CASSLLTGNSNQPQHF. Full variable domain (rest looked up from reference TRBV28 and TRBJ1-5): DVKVTQSSRYLVKRTGEKVFLECVQDMDHENMFWYRQDPGLGLRLIYFSYDVKMKEKGDIPEGYSVSREKKERFSLILESASTNQTSMYLCASSLLTGNSNQPQHFGDGTRLSIL.

The CDR3 spells CASTRQGIGYTF. The CDR3 DNA reads as TGTGCCAGCACCCGACAGGGAATCGGCTACACCTTC. The V call is TRBV6-5, the J call TRBJ1-2, with 7 bases lining up with TRBD1. After removal of 7 bases from V and 8 bases from J, the junction contained 7 bases not matched to a gene. The CDR3 sequence is 12 residues long. CDR1 is MNHEY and CDR2 is SVGAGI in the germline V gene.

This chain links TRBV6-1 with TRBJ2-5; D might be TRBD2 (5 bases). Germline V gives CDR1 MNHNS, CDR2 SASEGT. The CDR3 totals 11 residues. V dropped 11 bases and J dropped 5 bases, with 12 bases sitting between them. CDR3 amino acids: CASGNGETQYF. The CDR3 region has the DNA TGTGCCTCGGGGAACGGGGAGACCCAGTACTTC.

This clone occurred a few times. This chain connects TRBV19 to TRBJ2-5; D not resolved. Trimming took off 3 bases at V and 5 bases at J, with 7 bases between the two ends. CDR3 length equals 12 residues. Germline V CDR1 and CDR2: LNHDA, SQIVND (reference sequence). In DNA, the CDR3 is TGTGCCAGTAGTATTATCGGGGAGACCCAGTACTTC. Encoded protein: CASSIIGETQYF.

This chain's CDR3 is CASSLNGEQYF. As DNA, the CDR3 is TGTGCCAGCAGCCTTAATGGGGAGCAGTACTTC. V and J are TRBV7-9 and TRBJ2-7; D gene ambiguous. From germline, CDR1 is SEHNR and CDR2 FQNEAQ (reference sequence). The length of the CDR3 is 11 residues. The V end lost 5 bases, the J end lost 7 bases, and 9 bases lay between the germline ends.

V usage is TRBV6-1 and J usage is TRBJ2-2, with a possible D match to TRBD2 (6 bases). Trimming took 5 bases from V and 6 from J, leaving 13 bases between them. Looked up from germline, CDR1 is MNHNS and CDR2 is SASEGT. The CDR3 has 14 amino acids. CDR3 nucleotides: TGTGCCAGCAGTCCGACCACTAGCCCCGGGGAGCTGTTTTTT. Translating it yields CASSPTTSPGELFF.

The rearrangement joins TRBV5-1 to TRBJ2-7; possible D gene TRBD1, 5 bases. V was cut by 4 bases and J by 3 bases, with 8 bases left in between. From germline, CDR1 is SGHRS and CDR2 YFSETQ. The CDR3 contains 12 residues. CDR3 nucleotides: TGCGCCAGCAGCCCCAGGGACTACGAGCAGTACTTC. Translating it yields CASSPRDYEQYF.

The V and J genes are TRBV25-1 and TRBJ1-3; D gene uncertain. The CDR3 length is 11 residues. Trimming took off 1 base at V and 8 bases at J, with 3 bases between the two ends. Germline CDR1 MGHDK, CDR2 SYGVNS. For the CDR3, the DNA is TGTGCCAGCAGTGAATTCCACACCATATATTTT. Its protein product is CASSEFHTIYF.

The chain joins TRBV10-3 to TRBJ2-3, with D perhaps assigned TRBD1 or TRBD2 (5 bases each). The CDR3 runs 14 residues. Trimming removed 6 bases from V and 3 bases from J, with 13 bases in between. In germline, CDR1 is ENHRY, CDR2 SYGVKD. The CDR3 region is CAISPLGTTDTQYF. The CDR3 nucleotides read TGTGCCATCAGCCCCCTAGGGACGACAGATACGCAGTATTTT.

The rearrangement links TRBV7-2 to TRBJ1-3; D possibly corresponds to TRBD1 (6 bases). The CDR3 is 18 amino acids. Germline CDR1 is SGHTA and CDR2 is FQGNSA. With 1 base removed from V and 3 bases from J, the gap between germline ends came to 19 bases. This CDR3 is CASSLGPRGGRVGNTIYF. The CDR3 nucleotides are TGTGCCAGCAGCTTAGGGCCCCGGGGGGGGCGGGTTGGAAACACCATATATTTT.

The chain joins TRBV9 to TRBJ1-1; no reliable D call. Germline CDR1 is SGDLS and CDR2 is YYNGEE. V lost 2 bases to trimming and J lost 1 base, with 9 bases between them. The CDR3 consists of 14 residues. For the CDR3, the DNA is TGTGCCAGCAGCGTCGGGTCGAAGAACACTGAAGCTTTCTTT. The encoded protein is CASSVGSKNTEAFF.